This passage covers 10 T cell receptor beta chains from one sample sequenced in a study of shared clonotypes between healthy human individuals. Some clones are missing from TCRdb's copy, which holds only in-frame ones; the method was immunoSEQ multiplex PCR. The table records approximately 2,200,000 clones, roughly 91% of them present only once. Positively selected for CCR7, the CD45RO-negative cells used as naive CD8 cells excluded terminally differentiated effector memory CD45RA+ cells. Sequenced input: naive CD8+ T cells from PBMCs. The receptor source for this set is a man aged 18 to 30 in good health. Some clones in this sample may be carry-over from other donors' samples.

The chain has TRBV6-5 and TRBJ2-7; the match to TRBD1 covers 11 bases. The CDR3 contains 15 residues. Trimming took 4 bases from V and 0 from J; bases not matched to a gene: 2. In germline, CDR1 is MNHEY, CDR2 SVGAGI. The CDR3 is CASSLGTGGSYEQYF. The DNA for the CDR3 is TGTGCCAGCAGTTTGGGGACAGGGGGCTCCTACGAGCAGTACTTC.

This chain joins TRBV19 and TRBJ2-1; D remains ambiguous. V dropped 5 bases and J dropped 0 bases, with 11 bases sitting between them. The CDR3 covers 15 residues. Germline values: CDR1 LNHDA, CDR2 SQIVND (reference sequence). The CDR3 DNA reads as TGTGCCAGTAGTCCTGATTCGAGCTCCTACAATGAGCAGTTCTTC. Encoded protein: CASSPDSSSYNEQFF.

The J gene is TRBJ1-1, the V gene TRBV30; D is uncertain. The CDR3 has 13 residues. Germline CDR1 is GTSNPN and CDR2 is SVGIG (reference sequence). V was shortened by 3 bases and J by 5 bases, with 13 bases between the two germline ends. DNA of the CDR3: TGTGCCTGGAGCCCCCGGGGAGGAACTGAAGCTTTCTTT. It yields the protein CAWSPRGGTEAFF.

With regard to this clone: This same CDR3 is encoded by further DNA sequences in the sample. This chain links TRBV7-9 with TRBJ1-5; TRBD1 is a possible D gene (6 bases). The V end was cut by 5 bases, the J end by 4 bases, with 12 bases between. CDR1 is SEHNR and CDR2 is FQNEAQ in the germline V gene (reference sequence). The CDR3 has 14 amino acids. CDR3 DNA: TGTGCCAGCAGCCGAACAGGGAGTAATCAGCCCCAGCATTTT. Amino acids: CASSRTGSNQPQHF.

The genes are TRBV7-9 and TRBJ1-1; the D gene is possibly TRBD1 (5 bases). V dropped 0 bases and J dropped 2 bases, with 10 bases sitting between them. Germline assignment: CDR1 SEHNR and CDR2 FQNEAQ (reference sequence). This CDR3 has 15 residues. CDR3: CASSLASGGNTEAFF. Here the CDR3 DNA reads TGTGCCAGCAGCTTAGCATCCGGGGGTAACACTGAAGCTTTCTTT.

The rearrangement uses TRBV7-9 and TRBJ1-2, with 8 bases aligning to TRBD1. This CDR3 contains 14 residues. The junction had 4 bases not matched to a gene; V was cut back by 5 bases and J by 2 bases. Germline V gene lookup returns CDR1 SEHNR and CDR2 FQNEAQ (reference sequence). CDR3 residues: CASSRTGSNYGYTF. The CDR3 DNA reads TGTGCCAGCAGCCGGACAGGGTCCAACTATGGCTACACCTTC.

This clone occurred once. This rearrangement joins TRBV30 to TRBJ2-7; no clear D. Trimming cost V 1 base and J 0 bases, with 10 bases left between them. Germline CDR1 is GTSNPN and CDR2 is SVGIG (reference sequence). The CDR3 runs 14 residues. The chain's CDR3 is CAWSETYSSYEQYF. CDR3 coding DNA: TGTGCCTGGAGTGAGACCTATAGCTCCTACGAGCAGTACTTC.

V gene TRBV7-2 combines with J gene TRBJ1-5; no clear D. Trimming cost V 1 base and J 7 bases, with 14 bases left between them. Germline CDR1 SGHTA, CDR2 FQGNSA. The CDR3 is 15 amino acids. CDR3 coding DNA: TGTGCCAGCAGCTTAGGGGCGGGGTTGGGGCAGCCCCAGCATTTT. Translation gives CASSLGAGLGQPQHF.

This rearrangement joins TRBV9 to TRBJ2-7; 9 bases are shared with TRBD1. This CDR3 is 15 amino acids long. With 0 bases clipped from V and 4 bases from J, the junction kept 5 bases outside the gene matches. Germline V gene sequence: CDR1 SGDLS, CDR2 YYNGEE. CDR3 sequence: CASSVEDRGIYEQYF. The CDR3 DNA sequence: TGTGCCAGCAGCGTAGAGGACAGGGGTATATACGAGCAGTACTTC.

The chain carries TRBV30 and TRBJ2-3, with 7 nucleotides matching TRBD1. The CDR3 spans 14 residues. The V segment lost 4 bases and the J segment 0 bases; nucleotides outside the gene matches: 4. Germline CDR1 reads GTSNPN; CDR2 reads SVGIG (reference sequence). Here the CDR3 reads CAWTQGVSTDTQYF. The CDR3 DNA sequence: TGTGCCTGGACCCAGGGGGTTAGCACAGATACGCAGTATTTT.